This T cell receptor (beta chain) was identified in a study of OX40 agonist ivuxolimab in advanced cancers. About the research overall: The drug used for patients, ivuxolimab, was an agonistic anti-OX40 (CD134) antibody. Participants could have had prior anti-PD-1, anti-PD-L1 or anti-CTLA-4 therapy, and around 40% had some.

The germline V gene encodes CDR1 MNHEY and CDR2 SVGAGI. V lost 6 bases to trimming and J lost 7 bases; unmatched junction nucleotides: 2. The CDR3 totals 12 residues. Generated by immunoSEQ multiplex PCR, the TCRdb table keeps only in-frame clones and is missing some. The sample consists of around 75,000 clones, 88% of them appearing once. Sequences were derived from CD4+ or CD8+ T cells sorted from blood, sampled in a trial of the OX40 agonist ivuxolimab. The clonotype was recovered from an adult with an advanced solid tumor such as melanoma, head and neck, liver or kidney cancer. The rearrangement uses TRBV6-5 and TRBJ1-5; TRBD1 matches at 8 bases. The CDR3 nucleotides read TGTGCCAGCAGGTCAGGGGGCCAGCCCCAGCATTTT. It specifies CASRSGGQPQHF.